The subject of this entry is one T cell receptor (beta chain). This clone was picked up one time. Its recognized antigen is unknown. One junction end does not reproduce the germline sequence, and a read error may be involved. The record originates from a study of cytomegalovirus exposure and HLA in healthy donors (dated by TCRdb to the late 2010s). In terms of the full investigation: An earlier analysis of around 600 of the donors reported about 250 Gb of sequence data and some 120 million unique TCR beta sequences from approximately 180 million T cells. The study combined high-throughput TCR immunosequencing, statistical association of individual TCRs with disease status, and machine learning to predict cytomegalovirus infection status. The study profiled the T cell repertoires of about 640 subjects by immunosequencing and related them to cytomegalovirus serostatus. Both class I and class II loci were covered by HLA typing, at four-digit resolution. Of the approximately 400 genotyped donors, 81% were placed in the genetic ancestry cluster associated with self-reported Caucasian donors. Rather than drawing on any new phenotypic data, the later analysis identified candidate immune exposures from TCR beta sequences and the way those sequences occurred across donors. All discovery cohort repertoires had been generated using a single sequencing platform. The study aimed to test whether cataloging public T cell receptors could reveal signatures of past pathogen exposure. Approximately 300 gigabases of sequencing data and roughly 80 million unique TCR sequences made up an early release that covered nearly 650 HLA-typed donors. Among 398 genotyped donors of the cohort, an average of around 240,000 unique TCR beta nucleotide sequences were sequenced per donor, 15% to 20% of them non-productive. Typing coverage differed by locus: A, B, C, DRB1 and DQB1 were typed in roughly 620-630 donors, DQA1 in around 500, DPA1 in nearly 610, and DPB1 in about 450. An earlier analysis of approximately 580 of the donors used high-throughput TCR beta sequencing to judge whether each TCR beta V gene segment behaved as functional or pseudogenic. Donor age, sex, ethnicity and CMV serostatus were compiled alongside the repertoire data. A separate validation cohort of approximately 130 different subjects was used in addition to the roughly 670-subject first cohort. A handful of DR-DQ haplotypes were handled as single units for association and clustering because linkage in the cohort was strong. Genome-wide SNP genotypes for about 60% of the roughly 700 donors were used in a later genetic analysis, which treated that subset as a discovery cohort. To study patterns of TCR occurrence, a later analysis re-analyzed previously published TCR beta repertoires from around 670 donors and added high-resolution HLA genotyping. The research as a whole found: The study listed 150 to 200 TCR beta chains as associated with cytomegalovirus. Only TCR beta chains were sequenced in this cohort, and the absence of alpha or paired-chain data limited detectable features. A few of the identified cytomegalovirus-associated TCR beta chains were confirmed in vitro to be specific for cytomegalovirus antigens. In a later analysis, HLA-associated TCR beta chains showed more clonal expansion and lower generation probabilities than non-associated chains that were equally common. In a later analysis, several top co-occurrence clusters were reported to appear linked to parvovirus B19, influenza, CMV and Epstein-Barr virus. According to a later genetic analysis, donors in an Asian-associated ancestry cluster had fewer N-insertions in productive TCRs than the roughly 700-donor mean. According to a later analysis, TCR association rates differed among HLA loci, with DRB1 alleles showing the most associated TCRs and HLA-C alleles showing the fewest. According to the authors, the approach could potentially be generalized to other disease states and immunological phenotypes. A further reported finding was that TCR beta sequences accurately predicted the HLA-A and HLA-B alleles for most subjects in the first cohort. HLA typing was unavailable for some donors at each locus, so association tests used only the typed subset. Because the 87-base-pair reads could not distinguish some IMGT-functional V segments, including TRBV6-2 and TRBV6-3, those segments were excluded. Over 15 rarely observed V segments, including chromosome 9 orphons, were excluded from the earlier analysis of some 590 of the donors because counts were too low. In a later analysis, around 17,000 TCR beta sequences were associated with specific HLA alleles at a false discovery rate of 0.05. When HLA alleles, especially DR and DQ, strongly co-occurred, attributing TCR associations to individual alleles was difficult. The classifier was reported to diagnose cytomegalovirus status with high specificity and sensitivity in both the original cohort and the validation cohort. Roughly uniform sequencing depth across donors was assumed in presence/absence analyses, although this assumption may not hold. An earlier analysis of some 560 of the donors showed that most TCR beta V segments appeared in productive rearrangements either about 90% or about 30% of the time, which broadly matched IMGT annotations. CMV serostatus was the only immune exposure information available for the cohort. The sequencing pipeline was judged likely to have produced a cluster of highly shared sequence variants as a technical artifact. Linkage disequilibrium might explain the correlated functional status among segregating V segments, but an unknown experimental factor could not be ruled out. Most CMV-associated TCR beta chains appeared to be HLA-restricted in a later analysis, and the HLA associations seemed to be driven largely by CMV exposure. Across donors, most TCR sequences were observed very rarely, whereas some public TCRs were present in many individuals. V-gene and J-gene trimming of TCR beta chains was associated with a missense DCLRE1C variant in a later genetic analysis, and the association was replicated in an independent cohort.

The germline V gene gives CDR1 as MDHEN and CDR2 as SYDVKM. Including cysteine and phenylalanine, the CDR3 has 15 amino acids. The only DNA kept is the CDR3, 45 bases in frame from the first base. Library preparation was by the immunoSEQ multiplex PCR assay. The multiplex PCR relied on a mix of 60 forward primers for TCR Vbeta segments and 13 reverse primers for TCR Jbeta segments. The CDR3 region of rearranged TCR beta genes was amplified from genomic DNA with a multiplex PCR assay. The Illumina HiSeq System was used to sequence the amplified TCR beta libraries as 87-base-pair reads. Under the source paper's analysis protocol: A later analysis tallied roughly 78 million unique TCR beta chains across the 666 repertoires, and about 12 million of those chains were shared by two or more donors. Raw reads were error-corrected and collapsed into unique sequences by a nearest-neighbor algorithm in which closely related sequences were merged to remove PCR and sequencing errors. Alignment of CDR3 sequences to IMGT reference sequences was used to assign V, D and J gene segments. For a sequence to be retained, a match of at least six nucleotides was required to both a V gene segment and a J gene segment. Rearrangements were called productive when the CDR3 lacked stop codons and stayed in frame with V and J; all others were non-productive. CDR3 was defined by IMGT convention, running from the second conserved V-encoded cysteine to the conserved J-encoded phenylalanine. In an earlier analysis of 500 to 650 of the donors, sequences lacking an unambiguous match to a single V gene segment were excluded. In an earlier analysis of more than 500 of the donors, a V segment was called functional when productive rearrangements were above 56.7%, and segregating when the standard deviation between donors exceeded 5%. A statistical classification framework was developed to diagnose cytomegalovirus status using the catalog of TCR beta chain sequences. V and J gene assignment, in a later analysis, came from comparing TCR nucleotide sequences with IMGT/GENE-DB human TR gene sequences. A later analysis assigned CDR3 sequences and most-parsimonious VDJ recombination scenarios with the TCRdist pipeline. A later analysis defined each TCR beta chain by its CDR3 amino acid sequence plus V-gene family, and excluded reads lacking a unique V-gene family. In a later analysis, 450 to 600 highly shared, low-generation-probability nucleotide sequences were removed to address suspected cross-contamination and a sequencing artifact. In a later analysis, a clonal expansion index for each public chain was calculated from normalized within-repertoire ranks of inferred template counts. In a later analysis, generation probabilities were computed using a VDJ recombination model fitted to out-of-frame rearrangements, and the results were checked against IGoR. Hypergeometric tests were used in a later analysis to score TCR-TCR, TCR-HLA and TCR-CMV co-occurrence, with a repertoire-size bias correction applied to the TCR pairs. To estimate false discovery rates, a later analysis permuted the HLA or CMV assignments 20 times. In a later analysis, co-occurring TCRs were grouped using DBSCAN, with TCRdist sequence similarity added in when clustering inside HLA-allele-positive subsets. Repertoires with fewer than 30,000 or more than 120,000 public chains were left out of co-occurrence clustering, as were five repertoires with anomalous nucleotide sharing. TCRdb stores this immuneACCESS table with in-frame sequences only. Part of the clones is absent; in the studies checked, under half of the shortfall reflects unresolved V genes, and no reason is known for the rest. D and trimming were read from the DNA, whereas the V and J calls and clone size are those reported in that table. This sample is represented by some 110,000 clones; under 85% of them were singletons. The ten most abundant clones make up around 13% of the sample.

The cohort was made up of approximately 670 healthy bone marrow donors. At the time of sampling, all cohort members were nominally healthy, though unrecorded immune exposures were likely present. The donor tested CMV seropositive and was one of the 289 seropositive cohort members. Every donor gave a peripheral blood sample, and the peripheral blood mononuclear cells from that sample were used for TCR beta sequencing. The Qiagen DNeasy Blood Extraction Kit was used to extract genomic DNA from the blood cell samples. In this chain, TRBV28 is recombined with TRBJ1-1; 9 central nucleotides agree with TRBD1. The origin of this receptor is a woman in her 40s in good health and CMV-seropositive. The sequenced sample was PBMCs. In nucleotide form, the sequence is TGTGCCAGCAGTTCCTCCGGGACAGGGAACACTAAAGCTTTCTTT. It codes for CASSSSGTGNTKAFF.